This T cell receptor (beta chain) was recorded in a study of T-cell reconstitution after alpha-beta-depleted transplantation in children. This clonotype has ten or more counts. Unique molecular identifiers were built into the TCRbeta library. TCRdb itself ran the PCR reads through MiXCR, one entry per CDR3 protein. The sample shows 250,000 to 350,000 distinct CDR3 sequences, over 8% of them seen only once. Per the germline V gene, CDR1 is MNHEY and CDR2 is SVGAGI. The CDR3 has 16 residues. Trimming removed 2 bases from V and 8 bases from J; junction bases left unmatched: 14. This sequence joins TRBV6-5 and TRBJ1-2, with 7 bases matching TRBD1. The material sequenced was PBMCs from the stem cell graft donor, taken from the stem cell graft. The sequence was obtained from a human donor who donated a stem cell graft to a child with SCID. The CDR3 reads CASSYMGSTGEGGYTF. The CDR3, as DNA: TGTGCCAGCAGTTACATGGGATCAACAGGGGAAGGCGGCTACACCTTC.